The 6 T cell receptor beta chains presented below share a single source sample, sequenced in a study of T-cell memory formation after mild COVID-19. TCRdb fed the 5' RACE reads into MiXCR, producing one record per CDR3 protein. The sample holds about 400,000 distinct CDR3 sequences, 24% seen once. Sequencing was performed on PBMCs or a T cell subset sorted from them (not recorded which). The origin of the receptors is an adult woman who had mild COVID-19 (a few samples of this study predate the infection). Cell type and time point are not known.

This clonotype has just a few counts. The CDR3 bases are TGTGCCAGCAGTTTGTCTTTGGGGCAGCCCCAGCATTTT. Translated, it gives CASSLSLGQPQHF. The chain employs TRBV12-3 or TRBV12-4 and TRBJ1-5, with D hard to call. Trimming took off 3 bases at V and 7 bases at J, with 10 bases between the two ends. This CDR3 region has 13 residues.

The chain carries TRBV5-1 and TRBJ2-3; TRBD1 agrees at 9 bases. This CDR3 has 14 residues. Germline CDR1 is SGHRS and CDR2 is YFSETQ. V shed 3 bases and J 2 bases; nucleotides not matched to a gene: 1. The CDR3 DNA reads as TGCGCCAGCAGCTGGGACAGGGACACAGATACGCAGTATTTT. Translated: CASSWDRDTDTQYF.

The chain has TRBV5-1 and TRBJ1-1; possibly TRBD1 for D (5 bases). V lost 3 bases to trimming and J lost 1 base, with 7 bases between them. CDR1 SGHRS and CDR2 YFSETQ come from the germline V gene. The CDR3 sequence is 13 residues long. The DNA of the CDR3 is TGCGCCAGCAGCTCGACAGCGAACACTGAAGCTTTCTTT. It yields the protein CASSSTANTEAFF.

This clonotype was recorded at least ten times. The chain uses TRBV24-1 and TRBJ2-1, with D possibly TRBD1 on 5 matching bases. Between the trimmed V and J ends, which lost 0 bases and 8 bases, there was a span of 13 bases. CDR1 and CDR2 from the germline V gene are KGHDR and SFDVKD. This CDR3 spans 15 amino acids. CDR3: CATSDLGSKGHEQFF. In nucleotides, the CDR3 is TGTGCCACCAGTGATTTGGGCAGCAAGGGGCATGAGCAGTTCTTC.

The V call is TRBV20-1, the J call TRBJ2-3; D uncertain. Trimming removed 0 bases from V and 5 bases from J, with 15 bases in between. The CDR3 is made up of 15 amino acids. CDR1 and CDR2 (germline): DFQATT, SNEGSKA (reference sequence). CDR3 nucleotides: TGCAGTGCTAGAGATTTCCCCGCGAATAAAGATACGCAGTATTTT. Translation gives CSARDFPANKDTQYF.

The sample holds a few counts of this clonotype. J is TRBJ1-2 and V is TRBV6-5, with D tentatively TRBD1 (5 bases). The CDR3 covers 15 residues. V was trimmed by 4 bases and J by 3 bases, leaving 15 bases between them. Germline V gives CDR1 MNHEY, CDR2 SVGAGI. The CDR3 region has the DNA TGTGCCAGCAGTTCGATGGGGCGGGGGTACTATGGCTACACCTTC. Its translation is CASSSMGRGYYGYTF.